A selection of T cell receptor beta chains follows, all from one sample in a study of blood T cell repertoires in COVID-19. Using immunoSEQ multiplex PCR, the repertoire was profiled, and TCRdb retains in-frame clones only, with some absent. The table shows a few hundred thousand clones, with approximately 88% occurring only once. Sequenced sample: PBMCs or T cells enriched from blood (not recorded which). The receptors derive from a woman between 18 and 30 years old who had recovered from COVID-19. CDR3s include the opening cysteine and the closing phenylalanine or tryptophan. The D gene is left open where the match is weak. Some rows mark clone size as missing; the rest say once, few, many or name a class of expanded clone.

d_call j_call clone_size v_call cdr3_nt cdr3_aa
- TRBJ1-1 - TRBV18 TGTGCCAGCTCATTAAGGACCCAACGGCAGGGCACTGAAGCTTTCTTT CASSLRTQRQGTEAFF
- TRBJ2-3 - TRBV19 TGTGCCAGTAGTATCGGACAGTATTCTAGCACAGATACGCAGTATTTT CASSIGQYSSTDTQYF
- TRBJ2-7 - TRBV7-2 TGTGCCAGCAGCTTCAGACAGACCTACGAGCAGTACTTC CASSFRQTYEQYF
TRBD1 TRBJ2-7 - TRBV7-6 TGTGCCAGCAGCTCGGGACAGGGGAGATTTGGCGAGCAGTACTTC CASSSGQGRFGEQYF
TRBD1 TRBJ1-2 - TRBV18 TGTGCCAGCTCACCTCGGACAGGGACCTATGGCTACACCTTC CASSPRTGTYGYTF
TRBD1 TRBJ2-4 - TRBV6-1 TGTGCCAGCAGTGCCGAAGCCGGGACAGGGGGAAATTTGGACATTCAGTACTTC CASSAEAGTGGNLDIQYF
TRBD1 TRBJ2-1 - TRBV14 TGTGCCAGCAGCCCACGTAGACAGACAGGGGACGAGCAGTTCTTC CASSPRRQTGDEQFF
- TRBJ1-5 - TRBV11-2 TGTGCCAGCAGCTTATCTGGCCGGACTGATCAGCCCCAGCATTTT CASSLSGRTDQPQHF
- TRBJ2-1 - TRBV6-4 TGTGCCAGCAGTAACCGGGACAACAATGAGCAGTTCTTC CASSNRDNNEQFF
TRBD1 TRBJ2-1 once TRBV5-1 TGCGCCAGCAGCCGACAGGGGTGGGACAATGAGCAGTTCTTC CASSRQGWDNEQFF
- TRBJ1-1 once TRBV12-3/TRBV12-4 TGTGCCAGCAGTTTAGCGCTGGACTCAACGGCTTTCTTT CASSLALDSTAFF
- TRBJ2-7 - TRBV11-2 TGTGCCAGCAGCTTACAGGGTTCTTTCTACGAGCAGTACTTC CASSLQGSFYEQYF
TRBD1 TRBJ2-1 - TRBV28 TGTGCCAGCAGGCAGGGGGACAGGGGGCGGGGTGAGCAGTTCTTC CASRQGDRGRGEQFF
TRBD2 TRBJ2-1 - TRBV2 TGTGCCAGCAGTGGGACTAGCGGGAGCTATGAGCAGTTCTTC CASSGTSGSYEQFF
- TRBJ1-4 - TRBV4-1 TGCGCCAGCAGCCAAGTTTTTAGTAGAGACTGGAGTAATGAAAAACTGTTTTTT CASSQVFSRDWSNEKLFF
- TRBJ1-4 - TRBV5-5 TGTGCCAGCAGCTTGGGGGGCGTAGGTGAAAAACTGTTTTTT CASSLGGVGEKLFF
- TRBJ2-5 - TRBV7-2 TGTGCCAGCAGTTTCAACCAGGGGATTCAAGAGACCCAGTACTTC CASSFNQGIQETQYF
- TRBJ2-7 - TRBV6-2/TRBV6-3 TGTGCCAGCAGTTATCCTGCCTACGAGCAGTACTTC CASSYPAYEQYF
TRBD1 TRBJ1-4 - TRBV28 TGTGCCAGCAGTGTAATACAGGGGCAAAGTGAAAAACTGTTTTTT CASSVIQGQSEKLFF
TRBD1 TRBJ2-7 once TRBV27 TGTGCCAGCAGTTTATCGACAGGGGGCGAGCAGTACTTC CASSLSTGGEQYF
- TRBJ1-1 - TRBV12-3/TRBV12-4 TGTGCCAGCAGTTTTTCGGCGCGGCGGGTAGCTTTCTTT CASSFSARRVAFF
- TRBJ2-5 once TRBV5-1 TGCGCCAGCAGCACAGGGATGGGGGAGACCCAGTACTTC CASSTGMGETQYF
- TRBJ1-1 - TRBV15 TGTGCCACCAGCAATCTCAGGGGACAGAACACTGAAGCTTTCTTT CATSNLRGQNTEAFF
TRBD1 TRBJ2-3 - TRBV18 TGTGCCAGCTCACGGGGACAGTCACTTAGCACAGATACGCAGTATTTT CASSRGQSLSTDTQYF
- TRBJ1-1 - TRBV3-1/TRBV3-2 TGTGCCAGCAGCCCCACTGCGGGGGCTCGAAACACTGAAGCTTTCTTT CASSPTAGARNTEAFF
TRBD1 TRBJ2-1 - TRBV6-4 TGTGCCAGCAGTGAGCAAAACCCTACAGGGGGCTGGACGACTGAGCAGTTCTTC CASSEQNPTGGWTTEQFF
- TRBJ2-7 - TRBV21-1 TGTGCCAGCAGCAAAGAGGGGGAAATGTCGGACGAGCAGTACTTC CASSKEGEMSDEQYF
TRBD1 TRBJ2-7 few TRBV2 TGTGCCAGCAGCGGACAGGGGTACGAGCAGTACTTC CASSGQGYEQYF
- TRBJ1-4 - TRBV15 TGTGCCACCAGCAGAGATGGTACAGCCGAAAAACTGTTTTTT CATSRDGTAEKLFF
- TRBJ2-7 - TRBV5-1 TGCGCCAGCAGCTTAGCCCAAACGGGTTCGGACGAGCAGTACTTC CASSLAQTGSDEQYF
- TRBJ1-2 - TRBV7-2 TGTGCCAGCAGCTCAGGGGCGTGGGGCAGCGCCTATGGCTACACCTTC CASSSGAWGSAYGYTF
- TRBJ2-5 once TRBV21-1 TGTGCCAGCAGCAAAGCGGGAATAGCGAACCAAGAGACCCAGTACTTC CASSKAGIANQETQYF
TRBD1 TRBJ1-6 - TRBV10-3 TGTGCCATCAGGGATGGACAGGGAAATTCACCCCTCCACTTT CAIRDGQGNSPLHF
- TRBJ1-1 - TRBV7-2 TGTGCCAGCAGCTCCCTCCAGTTTGAAGCTTTCTTT CASSSLQFEAFF
- TRBJ1-6 - TRBV6-2/TRBV6-3 TGTGCCAGCAGTAGACTTTTTAATTCACCCCTCCACTTT CASSRLFNSPLHF
- TRBJ2-7 - TRBV5-4 TGTGCCAGCAGCATGGACAGCTACGAGCAGTACTTC CASSMDSYEQYF
- TRBJ2-7 - TRBV27 TGTGCCAGCAGTTTAAGTGGACAAGGCTCCTACGAGCAGTACTTC CASSLSGQGSYEQYF
- TRBJ1-5 - TRBV24-1 TGTGCCACCAGTGATTCTTGGAGTTCCAATCAGCCCCAGCATTTT CATSDSWSSNQPQHF
TRBD1 TRBJ1-4 - TRBV6-2/TRBV6-3 TGTGCCAGCAGCCCTTACGGGACAGGGGGCAAAAAGGGGGAAAAACTGTTTTTT CASSPYGTGGKKGEKLFF
- TRBJ2-2 once TRBV27 TGTGCCAGCAGATCCAGGGGACCCGGGGAGCTGTTTTTT CASRSRGPGELFF
TRBD1 TRBJ1-2 - TRBV7-9 TGTGCCAGCAGCATGGACAGGGTCTATGGCTACACCTTC CASSMDRVYGYTF
TRBD1 TRBJ1-4 - TRBV5-1 TGCGCCAGCAGCTTTATGGGACAGGGATTGGAAAAACTGTTTTTT CASSFMGQGLEKLFF
- TRBJ1-3 - TRBV24-1 TGTGCCACCAGTGACCACCTCCAGTTTGTATCTGGAAACACCATATATTTT CATSDHLQFVSGNTIYF
- TRBJ1-2 - TRBV5-1 TGCGCCAGCAGCCCCGGGGTCGACTATGGCTACACCTTC CASSPGVDYGYTF
TRBD1 TRBJ1-4 - TRBV4-3 TGCGCCAGCAGCCAAGGCGGGTCTGGGACAGGGATTGAAAAACTGTTTTTT CASSQGGSGTGIEKLFF
TRBD1 TRBJ1-1 - TRBV3-1/TRBV3-2 TGTGCCAGCAGCCCTGACAGGGTGCTCACTGAAGCTTTCTTT CASSPDRVLTEAFF
- TRBJ1-3 - TRBV9 TGTGCCAGCAGCGCACGGGACTCCGGATCCATATATTTT CASSARDSGSIYF